This T cell receptor beta chain was obtained from a study of OX40 agonist ivuxolimab in advanced cancers. Study information: Among those enrolled, mean age was 60 years (range about 23 to 79) and 70% to 85% were male.

This table comes from immunoSEQ multiplex PCR, and its TCRdb copy is limited to in-frame clones, with some not included. The top ten hold 1.3% to 1.5% of the sample, which has around 56,000 clones, roughly 89% seen once. V shed 4 bases, J shed 5 bases, and the junction held 5 bases outside the gene matches. The length of the CDR3 is 13 residues. The V gene's germline CDR1 is GTSNPN and CDR2 SVGIG (reference sequence). This specimen was CD4+ or CD8+ T cells sorted from blood, taken in a trial of the OX40 agonist ivuxolimab. This sequence joins TRBV30 and TRBJ2-3; 8 nucleotides line up with TRBD2. This clonotype was sampled from an adult with an advanced solid tumor such as melanoma, head and neck, liver or kidney cancer. CDR3 DNA sequence: TGTGCCTGGACCGCCCGGGGGGGAGATACGCAGTATTTT. Translation: CAWTARGGDTQYF.